The rows below give T cell receptor beta chains drawn from one sample of a study of breast tumors, draining lymph nodes, adjacent tissues. TCRdb re-analysed the multiplex PCR reads in MiXCR, keeping a single row per CDR3 protein. Altogether over 200,000 distinct CDR3 sequences are present, approximately 36% being singletons, with the ten largest covering approximately 3.5%. Specimen: axillary lymph node tissue. These receptors came from a female donor with breast cancer. Some clones in this sample may be carry-over from other donors' samples. CDR3s include the opening cysteine and the closing phenylalanine or tryptophan. The order of the fields is D gene, J gene, CDR3 length, V gene, clone size, CDR3 protein, CDR3 DNA. D genes are given only for firm matches. The size field is filled for only some rows; it gives once, few, many or a size class.

.,TRBJ1-6,15,TRBV7-9,once,CASSLARHVNSPLHF,TGTGCCAGCAGCTTAGCGCGGCATGTAAATTCACCCCTCCACTTT
TRBD2,TRBJ2-5,13,TRBV3-1,.,CASSQLAAETQYF,TGTGCCAGCAGCCAACTAGCGGCAGAGACCCAGTACTTC
TRBD2,TRBJ2-1,17,TRBV6-4,.,CASSDLRGASGRPEQFF,TGTGCCAGCAGTGACCTCCGTGGGGCTAGCGGGAGACCTGAGCAGTTCTTC
.,TRBJ1-5,14,TRBV20-1,.,CSASRRGGDQPQHF,TGCAGTGCTAGCAGGCGAGGGGGTGACCAGCCCCAGCATTTT
.,TRBJ2-3,12,TRBV7-9,many,CASSLGVNTQYF,TGTGCCAGCAGCTTAGGGGTAAATACGCAGTATTTT
.,TRBJ2-4,14,TRBV20-1,.,CSAPVRVDKNIQYF,TGCAGTGCCCCCGTCAGGGTTGACAAAAACATTCAGTACTTC
TRBD1,TRBJ2-3,14,TRBV19,many,CATSSTGSTDTQYF,TGTGCCACCTCCTCGACAGGGAGCACAGATACGCAGTATTTT
TRBD1,TRBJ1-2,13,TRBV9,many,CASSPRTGFGYTF,TGTGCCAGCAGCCCCCGGACAGGGTTCGGCTACACCTTC
.,TRBJ1-2,12,TRBV10-3,.,CAISGQGSGNTF,TGTGCCATCAGTGGGCAGGGCTCTGGAAACACCTTC
TRBD2,TRBJ2-1,17,TRBV20-1,many,CSARDRLAGVSYNEQFF,TGCAGTGCTAGAGACAGACTAGCGGGGGTCTCCTACAATGAGCAGTTCTTC
TRBD1,TRBJ2-3,16,TRBV20-1,many,CSASTLSGGSTDTQYF,TGCAGTGCTAGTACTTTGTCAGGGGGAAGCACAGATACGCAGTATTTT
.,TRBJ2-7,14,TRBV15,.,CATSRGHSIYEQYF,TGTGCCACCAGCAGGGGCCACTCAATTTACGAGCAGTACTTC
.,TRBJ1-2,15,TRBV6-6,.,CASTAQQGTDYGYTF,TGTGCCAGCACCGCCCAACAGGGAACAGACTATGGCTACACCTTC
.,TRBJ2-1,16,TRBV7-3,.,CASSSPGTSIYNEQFF,TGTGCCAGCAGCTCCCCTGGGACATCAATCTACAATGAGCAGTTCTTC
.,TRBJ1-6,17,TRBV9,many,CASSVEGGPDPNSPLHF,TGTGCCAGCAGCGTAGAGGGAGGACCCGACCCAAATTCACCCCTCCACTTT
TRBD1,TRBJ1-2,12,TRBV19,.,CASQGTAYGYTF,TGTGCCAGTCAAGGGACAGCCTATGGCTACACCTTC
.,TRBJ1-5,16,TRBV5-1,many,CASSLGGNRGNQPQHF,TGCGCCAGCAGCTTGGGTGGGAACCGGGGCAATCAGCCCCAGCATTTT
TRBD1,TRBJ2-7,16,TRBV5-1,many,CASSLVGQGSHYEQYF,TGCGCCAGCAGCTTGGTCGGACAGGGATCGCACTACGAGCAGTACTTC
TRBD1,TRBJ1-3,15,TRBV5-1,many,CASSSGQGYGNTIYF,TGCGCCAGCAGCTCCGGACAGGGTTATGGAAACACCATATATTTT
TRBD1,TRBJ1-6,15,TRBV7-9,.,CASSGDRVDNSPLHF,TGTGCCAGCAGCGGGGACAGGGTAGATAATTCACCCCTCCACTTT
.,TRBJ1-2,15,TRBV7-9,.,CASSYSRTSSYGYPF,TGTGCCAGCAGTTACTCTCGGACATCCTCCTATGGCTACCCCTTC
TRBD2,TRBJ2-7,15,TRBV6-1,.,CVSRFSSGSSYEQYF,TGTGTCAGCAGGTTCAGCAGCGGGAGCTCCTACGAGCAGTACTTC